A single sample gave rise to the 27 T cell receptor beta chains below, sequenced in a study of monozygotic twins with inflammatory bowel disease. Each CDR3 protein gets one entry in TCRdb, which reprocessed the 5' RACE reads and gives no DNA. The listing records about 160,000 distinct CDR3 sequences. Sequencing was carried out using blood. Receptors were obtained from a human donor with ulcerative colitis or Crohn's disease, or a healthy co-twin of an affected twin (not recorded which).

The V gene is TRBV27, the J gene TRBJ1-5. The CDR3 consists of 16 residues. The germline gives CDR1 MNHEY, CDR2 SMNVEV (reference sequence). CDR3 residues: CASSLRGLGSNQPQHF.

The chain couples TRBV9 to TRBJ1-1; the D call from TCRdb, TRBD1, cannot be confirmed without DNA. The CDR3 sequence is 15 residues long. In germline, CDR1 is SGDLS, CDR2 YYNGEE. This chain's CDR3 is CASGGTGVADTEAFF.

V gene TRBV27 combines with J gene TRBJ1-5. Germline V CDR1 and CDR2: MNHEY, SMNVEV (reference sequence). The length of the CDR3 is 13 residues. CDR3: CASSLTSNQPQHF.

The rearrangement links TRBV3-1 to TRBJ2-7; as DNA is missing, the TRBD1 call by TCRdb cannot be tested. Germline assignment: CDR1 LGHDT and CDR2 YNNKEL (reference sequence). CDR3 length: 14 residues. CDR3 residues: CASSQTGRTYEQYF.

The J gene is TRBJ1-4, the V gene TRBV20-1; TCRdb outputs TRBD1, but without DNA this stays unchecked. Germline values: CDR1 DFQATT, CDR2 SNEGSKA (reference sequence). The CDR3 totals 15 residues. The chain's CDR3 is CSAPDRAATNEKLFF.

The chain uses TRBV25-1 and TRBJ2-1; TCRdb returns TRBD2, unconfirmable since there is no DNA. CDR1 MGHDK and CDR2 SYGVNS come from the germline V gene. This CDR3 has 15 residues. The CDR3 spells CASSDRLAGGTEQFF.

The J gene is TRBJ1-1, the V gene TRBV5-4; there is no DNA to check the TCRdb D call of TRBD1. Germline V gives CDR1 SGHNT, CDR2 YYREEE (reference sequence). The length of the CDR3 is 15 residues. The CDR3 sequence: CASSAKRGRGTEAFF.

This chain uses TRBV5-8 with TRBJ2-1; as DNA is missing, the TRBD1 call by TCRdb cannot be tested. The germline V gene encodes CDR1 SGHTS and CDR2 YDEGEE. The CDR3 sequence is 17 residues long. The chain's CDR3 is CASSVFRGQGPYNEQFF.

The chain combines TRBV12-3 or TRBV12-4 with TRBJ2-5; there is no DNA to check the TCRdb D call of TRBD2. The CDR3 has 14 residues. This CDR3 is CASSLRTSGETQYF.

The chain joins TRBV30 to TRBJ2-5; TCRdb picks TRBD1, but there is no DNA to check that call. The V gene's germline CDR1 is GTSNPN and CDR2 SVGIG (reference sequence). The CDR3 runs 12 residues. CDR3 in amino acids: CAWGRGEGTQYF. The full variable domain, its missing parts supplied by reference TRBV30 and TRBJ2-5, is SQTIHQWPATLVQPVGSPLSLECTVEGTSNPNLYWYRQAAGRGLQLLFYSVGIGQISSEVPQNLSASRPQDRQFILSSKKLLLSDSGFYLCAWGRGEGTQYFGPGTRLLVL.

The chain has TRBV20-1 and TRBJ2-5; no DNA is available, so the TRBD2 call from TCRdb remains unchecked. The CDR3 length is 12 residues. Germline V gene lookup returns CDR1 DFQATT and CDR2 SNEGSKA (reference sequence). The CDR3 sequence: CSGLEGQETQYF.

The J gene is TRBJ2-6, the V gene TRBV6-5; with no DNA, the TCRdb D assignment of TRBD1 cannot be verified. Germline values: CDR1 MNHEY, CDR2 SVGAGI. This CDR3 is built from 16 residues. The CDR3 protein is CASSYSRGAGANVLTF.

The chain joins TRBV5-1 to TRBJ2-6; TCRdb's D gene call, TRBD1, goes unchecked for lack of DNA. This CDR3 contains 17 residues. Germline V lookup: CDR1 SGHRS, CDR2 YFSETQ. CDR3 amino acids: CASSFPTGDSGANVLTF.

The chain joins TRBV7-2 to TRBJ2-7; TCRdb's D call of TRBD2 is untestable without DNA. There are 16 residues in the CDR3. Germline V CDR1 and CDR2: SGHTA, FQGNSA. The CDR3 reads CASSSIPLAGGPEQYF.

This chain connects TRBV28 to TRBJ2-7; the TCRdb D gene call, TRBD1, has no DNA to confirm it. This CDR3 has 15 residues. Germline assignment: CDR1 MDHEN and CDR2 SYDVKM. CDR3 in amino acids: CASSPPVSPTYEQYF. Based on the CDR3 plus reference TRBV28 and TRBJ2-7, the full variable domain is DVKVTQSSRYLVKRTGEKVFLECVQDMDHENMFWYRQDPGLGLRLIYFSYDVKMKEKGDIPEGYSVSREKKERFSLILESASTNQTSMYLCASSPPVSPTYEQYFGPGTRLTVT.

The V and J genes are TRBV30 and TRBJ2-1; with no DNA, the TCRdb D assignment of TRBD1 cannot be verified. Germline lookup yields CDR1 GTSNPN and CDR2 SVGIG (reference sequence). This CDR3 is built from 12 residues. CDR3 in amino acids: CAWNRGNNEQFF. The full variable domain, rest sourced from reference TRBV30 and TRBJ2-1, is SQTIHQWPATLVQPVGSPLSLECTVEGTSNPNLYWYRQAAGRGLQLLFYSVGIGQISSEVPQNLSASRPQDRQFILSSKKLLLSDSGFYLCAWNRGNNEQFFGPGTRLTVL.

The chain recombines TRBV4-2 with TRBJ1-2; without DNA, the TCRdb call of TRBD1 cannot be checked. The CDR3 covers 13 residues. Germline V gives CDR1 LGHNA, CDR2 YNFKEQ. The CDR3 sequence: CASSQVPVYGYTF.

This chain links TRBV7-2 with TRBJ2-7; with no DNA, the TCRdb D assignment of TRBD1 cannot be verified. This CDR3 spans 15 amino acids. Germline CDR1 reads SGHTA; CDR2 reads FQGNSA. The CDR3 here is CASSFDQTGGDEQYF.

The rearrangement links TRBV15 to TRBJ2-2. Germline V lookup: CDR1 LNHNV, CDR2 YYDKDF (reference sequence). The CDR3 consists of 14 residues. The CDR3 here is CATSRERTLGELFF. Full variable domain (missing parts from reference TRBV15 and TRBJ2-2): DAMVIQNPRYQVTQFGKPVTLSCSQTLNHNVMYWYQQKSSQAPKLLFHYYDKDFNNEADTPDNFQSRRPNTSFCFLDIRSPGLGDTAMYLCATSRERTLGELFFGEGSRLTVL.

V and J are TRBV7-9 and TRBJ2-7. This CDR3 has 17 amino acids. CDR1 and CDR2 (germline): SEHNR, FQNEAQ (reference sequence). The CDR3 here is CASSLEETLYPPYEQYF.

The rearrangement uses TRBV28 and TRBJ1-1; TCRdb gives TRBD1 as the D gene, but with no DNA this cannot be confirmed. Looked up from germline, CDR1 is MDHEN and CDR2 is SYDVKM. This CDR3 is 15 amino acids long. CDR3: CASGGTGAKNTEAFF. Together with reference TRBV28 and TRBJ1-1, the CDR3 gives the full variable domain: DVKVTQSSRYLVKRTGEKVFLECVQDMDHENMFWYRQDPGLGLRLIYFSYDVKMKEKGDIPEGYSVSREKKERFSLILESASTNQTSMYLCASGGTGAKNTEAFFGQGTRLTVV.

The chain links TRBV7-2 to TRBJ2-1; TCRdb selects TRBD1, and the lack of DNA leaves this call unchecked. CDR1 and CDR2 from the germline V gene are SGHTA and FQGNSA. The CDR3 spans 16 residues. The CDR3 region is CASSLAPGQGRNEQFF.

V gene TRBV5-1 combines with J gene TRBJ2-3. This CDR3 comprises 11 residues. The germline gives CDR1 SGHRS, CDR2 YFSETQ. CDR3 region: CASSITDTQYF. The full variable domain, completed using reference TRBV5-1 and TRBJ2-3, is KAGVTQTPRYLIKTRGQQVTLSCSPISGHRSVSWYQQTPGQGLQFLFEYFSETQRNKGNFPGRFSGRQFSNSRSEMNVSTLELGDSALYLCASSITDTQYFGPGTRLTVL.

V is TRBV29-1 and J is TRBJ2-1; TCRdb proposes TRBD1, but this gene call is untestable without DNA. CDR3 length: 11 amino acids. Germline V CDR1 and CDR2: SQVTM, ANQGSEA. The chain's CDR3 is CSVPGPAVQFF.

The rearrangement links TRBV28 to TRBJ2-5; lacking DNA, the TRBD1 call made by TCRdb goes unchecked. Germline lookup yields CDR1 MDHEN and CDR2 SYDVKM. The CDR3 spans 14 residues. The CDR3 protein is CATGRLGGPETQYF.

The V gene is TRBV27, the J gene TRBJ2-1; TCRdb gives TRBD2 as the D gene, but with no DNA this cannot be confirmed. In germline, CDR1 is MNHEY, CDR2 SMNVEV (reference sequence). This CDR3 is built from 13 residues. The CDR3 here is CASSRLAFNEQFF.

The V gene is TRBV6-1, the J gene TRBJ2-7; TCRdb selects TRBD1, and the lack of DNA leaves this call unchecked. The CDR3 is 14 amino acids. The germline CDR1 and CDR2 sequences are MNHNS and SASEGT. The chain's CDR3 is CATNLGQDGYEQYF.